The clone carrying this T cell receptor (beta chain) was detected many times. The TCRbeta library was prepared with unique molecular identifiers. TCRdb ran MiXCR on the PCR reads and lists one entry per CDR3 protein. The table records 200,000 to 300,000 distinct CDR3 sequences, more than 10% of them present only once. This sample is part of a study of T-cell reconstitution after alpha-beta-depleted transplantation in children. This TCR came from a human donor who donated a stem cell graft to a child with acute lymphoblastic leukemia. The sample here was PBMCs from the stem cell graft donor, taken from the stem cell graft.

This CDR3 reads CASSPQGRKRYEQYF. In nucleotides, the CDR3 is TGTGCCAGCAGCCCCCAGGGTCGGAAGCGATACGAGCAGTACTTC. This chain joins TRBV9 and TRBJ2-7; D might be TRBD1 (5 bases). There are 15 residues in the CDR3. CDR1 is SGDLS and CDR2 is YYNGEE in the germline V gene. V lost 4 bases, J lost 4 bases, and 18 bases lay in between.